Shown below are 30 T cell receptor beta chains from a single sample sequenced in a study of T cells in Graves' hyperthyroidism and ophthalmopathy. From RNA transcripts, TCR beta CDR3 regions were amplified. First-round RT-PCR targeting the TCR CDR3 was performed with the HTBI primer set. Using its own MiXCR run on the multiplex PCR reads, TCRdb lists one record per CDR3 protein. This table has under 450,000 distinct CDR3 sequences, approximately 17% appearing once. The sequenced sample consisted of blood. These receptors all come from a woman between 25 and 40 years old with Graves' hyperthyroidism that later progressed to Graves' ophthalmopathy.

This clonotype was picked up many times. CDR3 loop: CASSQDRHNEQFF. The CDR3 DNA reads TGTGCCAGCAGTCAGGACAGGCACAATGAGCAGTTCTTC. The gene calls are TRBV12-3 or TRBV12-4 and TRBJ2-1, with 7 bases aligning to TRBD1. The CDR3 is 13 amino acids. The V and J ends lost 5 bases and 5 bases, in that order; junction bases with no gene match: 3.

The genes are TRBV12-3 or TRBV12-4 and TRBJ2-7, with 9 bases matching TRBD1. The CDR3 totals 14 residues. The V segment lost 6 bases and the J segment 1 base; nucleotides outside the gene matches: 4. The CDR3 reads CASSHDRGSYEQYF. For the CDR3, the DNA is TGTGCCAGCAGCCATGACAGGGGGTCCTACGAGCAGTACTTC.

This clonotype was observed many times. This sequence joins TRBV2 and TRBJ2-3; D might be TRBD1 (5 bases). The CDR3 covers 12 residues. CDR1 and CDR2 from the germline V gene are SNHLY and FYNNEI. Trimming cost V 7 bases and J 2 bases, with 7 bases left between them. In DNA, the CDR3 is TGTGCCAGCAATGGGGCCACAGATACGCAGTATTTT. This gives the protein CASNGATDTQYF.

This clonotype was recorded a few times. V usage is TRBV7-9 and J usage is TRBJ2-3, with 8 nucleotides matching TRBD1. The CDR3 length is 16 residues. Germline V gene sequence: CDR1 SEHNR, CDR2 FQNEAQ (reference sequence). The J segment lost 2 bases and the V segment lost 5 bases, leaving 9 bases of the junction unmatched. The CDR3 bases are TGTGCCAGCAGCGCAAAGGACAGGGCTGACACAGATACGCAGTATTTT. As protein: CASSAKDRADTDTQYF. The full variable domain, with the rest looked up from reference TRBV7-9 and TRBJ2-3, is DTGVSQNPRHKITKRGQNVTFRCDPISEHNRLYWYRQTLGQGPEFLTYFQNEAQLEKSRLLSDRFSAERPKGSFSTLEIQRTEQGDSAMYLCASSAKDRADTDTQYFGPGTRLTVL.

This rearrangement joins TRBV20-1 to TRBJ2-5; tentative D call: TRBD2 (5 bases). The germline V gene encodes CDR1 DFQATT and CDR2 SNEGSKA (reference sequence). This CDR3 region has 12 residues. V lost 7 bases and J lost 0, with 9 bases in between. DNA of the CDR3: TGCAGTGGCAAGCGGTACCAAGAGACCCAGTACTTC. This translates into CSGKRYQETQYF.

At least ten counts were recorded for this clonotype. The V gene is TRBV15, the J gene TRBJ1-5; 7 bases are shared with TRBD1. Germline V lookup: CDR1 LNHNV, CDR2 YYDKDF (reference sequence). This CDR3 is 19 amino acids long. V shed 7 bases and J 0 bases; nucleotides not matched to a gene: 18. The CDR3 region has the DNA TGTGCCACCACACGGGGGGAACCGGGACAGCTGTATAGCAATCAGCCCCAGCATTTT. Residues: CATTRGEPGQLYSNQPQHF.

This clonotype was observed a few times. The chain carries TRBV7-2 and TRBJ2-5, with 11 nucleotides matching TRBD2. CDR3 size: 15 residues. Germline CDR1 SGHTA, CDR2 FQGNSA. Trimming cost V 3 bases and J 5 bases; bases outside gene matches: 5. In DNA, the CDR3 is TGTGCCAGCAGCTTCGGACTAGCGGGTTCGGAGACCCAGTACTTC. Its translation: CASSFGLAGSETQYF.

The chain couples TRBV5-1 to TRBJ1-2, with D perhaps matching TRBD1 (5 bases). V dropped 4 bases and J dropped 5 bases, with 12 bases sitting between them. Germline CDR1 is SGHRS and CDR2 is YFSETQ. The CDR3 sequence is 13 residues long. The CDR3 region is CASSHWGGYGYTF. CDR3 coding DNA: TGCGCCAGCAGCCACTGGGGGGGTTATGGCTACACCTTC.

This clonotype was seen many times. The chain carries TRBV12-3 or TRBV12-4 and TRBJ1-4, with TRBD1 as a possible D gene (5 bases). The CDR3 is 17 residues long. Deletions cut 2 bases from V and 5 bases from J, with 18 bases between. CDR3 coding DNA: TGTGCCAGCAGTTTACTCGCAGGGCTTTCCCCAAATGAAAAACTGTTTTTT. Residues: CASSLLAGLSPNEKLFF.

This chain uses TRBV4-1 with TRBJ2-3; 8 bases align to TRBD2. V gave up 1 base and J gave up 7 bases; unmatched junction bases: 7. Germline V gene lookup returns CDR1 MGHRA and CDR2 YSYEKL. The CDR3 is 15 residues long. The CDR3 region has the DNA TGCGCCAGCAGCCAAGTTGGCGGGAGGACAAATACGCAGTATTTT. Its translation is CASSQVGGRTNTQYF.

This clonotype was seen at least ten times. This rearrangement joins TRBV12-3 or TRBV12-4 to TRBJ1-5, with 7 bases matching TRBD1. The trim removed 4 bases at V and 1 base at J, leaving 4 bases unmatched. This CDR3 has 15 amino acids. CDR3 residues: CASSSDRESNQPQHF. CDR3 DNA: TGTGCCAGCAGTTCTGACAGGGAGAGCAATCAGCCCCAGCATTTT.

The J gene is TRBJ2-1, the V gene TRBV11-2, with TRBD2 as a possible D gene (5 bases). Trimming left V 5 bases short and J 0 bases short, with 14 bases between. CDR1 is SGHAT and CDR2 is FQNNGV in the germline V gene. CDR3 length: 16 amino acids. CDR3 loop: CASSPDLESSYNEQFF. Written as DNA, the CDR3 is TGTGCCAGCAGCCCGGACTTAGAGAGCTCCTACAATGAGCAGTTCTTC.

The chain joins TRBV29-1 to TRBJ2-5; D uncertain. The CDR3 is made up of 10 amino acids. Germline V lookup: CDR1 SQVTM, CDR2 ANQGSEA. In DNA form, the CDR3 reads TGCACCCCATTCAGAGGCCCTCAGTACTTC. Translation: CTPFRGPQYF.

This clonotype was seen more than once but under ten times. This sequence joins TRBV20-1 and TRBJ2-1, with TRBD1 as a possible D gene (7 bases). CDR3 length equals 17 residues. CDR1 is DFQATT, CDR2 SNEGSKA, per germline (reference sequence). V was pared by 4 bases and J by 0 bases, with 19 bases between. CDR3 sequence: CSAIGRPDRSSYNEQFF. The CDR3 coding sequence is TGCAGTGCTATTGGGAGGCCGGACAGGAGCTCCTACAATGAGCAGTTCTTC.

About this clonotype: It may be a read error: a sequence one base away is much more abundant. V is TRBV28 and J is TRBJ2-7; TRBD1 matches at 9 bases. The CDR3 covers 13 residues. Germline V gene data show CDR1 as MDHEN and CDR2 as SYDVKM. Here the CDR3 DNA reads TGTGCCAGCGGGGACAGGGATTCCTGCGAGCAGTACTTC. The encoded protein is CASGDRDSCEQYF.

Ten or more counts support this clonotype. The chain joins TRBV10-3 to TRBJ1-5; 12 nucleotides match TRBD1. The CDR3 is made up of 21 amino acids. Trimming took 3 bases from V and 0 from J; bases not matched to a gene: 15. Germline CDR1 is ENHRY and CDR2 is SYGVKD. CDR3 region: CAISDPNDGTGGAGSNQPQHF. The DNA of the CDR3 is TGTGCCATCAGTGACCCTAATGACGGGACAGGGGGCGCGGGTAGCAATCAGCCCCAGCATTTT.

At least ten counts were recorded for this clonotype. V is TRBV12-3 or TRBV12-4 and J is TRBJ2-1, with D possibly matching TRBD2 (6 bases). V was pared by 5 bases and J by 1 base, with 12 bases between. This CDR3 has 15 residues. The CDR3 spells CASSPVGRSYNEQFF. The CDR3 nucleotides read TGTGCCAGCAGTCCGGTAGGGAGGTCCTACAATGAGCAGTTCTTC.

The sample holds many counts of this clonotype. The rearrangement links TRBV5-1 to TRBJ2-4, with D unclear. V lost 0 bases, J lost 0 bases, and 10 bases lay in between. CDR3 length equals 16 residues. The V gene's germline CDR1 is SGHRS and CDR2 YFSETQ. CDR3 in DNA: TGCGCCAGCAGCTTGGTTCCTGACGGAGCCAAAAACATTCAGTACTTC. The encoded protein is CASSLVPDGAKNIQYF. Full variable domain (outside the CDR3, taken from reference TRBV5-1 and TRBJ2-4): KAGVTQTPRYLIKTRGQQVTLSCSPISGHRSVSWYQQTPGQGLQFLFEYFSETQRNKGNFPGRFSGRQFSNSRSEMNVSTLELGDSALYLCASSLVPDGAKNIQYFGAGTRLSVL.

The chain has TRBV20-1 and TRBJ2-1, with D possibly TRBD1 on 5 matching bases. Germline CDR1 reads DFQATT; CDR2 reads SNEGSKA (reference sequence). CDR3 size: 15 residues. With 5 bases removed from V and 4 bases from J, the gap between germline ends came to 18 bases. CDR3 nucleotide sequence: TGCAGTGCTCTCAGGCCAGGGCGGACATACAATGAGCAGTTCTTC. Translating gives CSALRPGRTYNEQFF.

The chain carries TRBV4-1 and TRBJ2-1, with D possibly TRBD1 on 6 matching bases. Germline values: CDR1 MGHRA, CDR2 YSYEKL. With 3 bases removed from V and 0 bases from J, the gap between germline ends came to 15 bases. This CDR3 comprises 17 residues. CDR3 sequence reads: CASSQVRTESSYNEQFF. DNA for the CDR3: TGCGCCAGCAGCCAGGTCCGGACAGAGTCCTCCTACAATGAGCAGTTCTTC.

This clonotype was seen repeatedly, ten times or more. This sequence joins TRBV6-1 and TRBJ1-1, with D tentatively TRBD1 (5 bases). The germline V gene encodes CDR1 MNHNS and CDR2 SASEGT. The CDR3 is 13 amino acids. V shed 8 bases and J shed 2 bases, with 12 bases lying between them. The CDR3 protein is CASQEQVNTEAFF. The CDR3 coding sequence is TGTGCCAGCCAAGAACAGGTTAACACTGAAGCTTTCTTT.

This clonotype was seen only a few times. A much bigger clone sits one base away, suggesting this may be a read error. It is likely a read error, because the conserved phenylalanine at the end of the CDR3 is missing. The chain employs TRBV18 and TRBJ2-7; 10 bases are shared with TRBD2. V was pared by 0 bases and J by 3 bases, with 8 bases of the junction left unmatched. Germline V gene sequence: CDR1 KGHSH, CDR2 LQKENI. The CDR3 loop spans 17 amino acids. CDR3 residues: CASSPPKLAGLGYEQYS. Here the CDR3 DNA reads TGTGCCAGCTCACCACCTAAACTAGCGGGACTCGGCTACGAGCAGTACTCC.

This clonotype was detected many times. Here the CDR3 reads CASSLQGHLYEQYF. The CDR3 bases are TGTGCCAGCTCACTTCAGGGACATCTCTACGAGCAGTACTTC. This chain joins TRBV18 and TRBJ2-7, with D perhaps TRBD1 (6 bases). CDR3 length: 14 amino acids. The germline gives CDR1 KGHSH, CDR2 LQKENI. V lost 4 bases and J lost 3, with 13 bases in between.

This clonotype was found many times. The V and J genes are TRBV28 and TRBJ1-1; weak D call: TRBD1 (6 bases). V gave up 3 bases and J gave up 7 bases, with 24 bases separating them. Germline V gene lookup returns CDR1 MDHEN and CDR2 SYDVKM. The CDR3 sequence is 17 residues long. CDR3 sequence (DNA): TGTGCCAGCAGTTTGTTCCCCCCACAAGACAGGTACAATGAAGCTTTCTTT. Amino acids: CASSLFPPQDRYNEAFF.

This clonotype appeared many times. V is TRBV5-1 and J is TRBJ2-3; 12 positions match TRBD2. J lost 2 bases, V lost 2 bases, and 3 bases had no gene match. Per germline, CDR1 SGHRS and CDR2 YFSETQ. The CDR3 runs to 16 residues. CDR3: CASSFRLAGVTDTQYF. The CDR3 DNA follows: TGCGCCAGCAGCTTCAGACTAGCGGGGGTCACAGATACGCAGTATTTT.

At least ten counts were recorded for this clonotype. The chain has TRBV19 and TRBJ2-7; 7 bases map to TRBD1. The CDR3 is 14 amino acids. V gave up 3 bases and J gave up 2 bases; unmatched junction bases: 4. Germline lookup yields CDR1 LNHDA and CDR2 SQIVND (reference sequence). The CDR3 sequence: CASSIRDSTYEQYF. The CDR3 DNA sequence: TGTGCCAGTAGTATCCGGGACAGCACCTACGAGCAGTACTTC.

A few counts support this clonotype. The chain joins TRBV7-8 to TRBJ2-5; D assignment may be TRBD1 or TRBD2 (5 bases each). There are 14 residues in the CDR3. V gave up 4 bases and J gave up 3 bases, with 12 bases separating them. CDR1 SGHVS and CDR2 FQNEAQ come from the germline V gene. CDR3 DNA: TGTGCCAGCAGCTCCGGGGCCCTAAAAGAGACCCAGTACTTC. It translates to CASSSGALKETQYF.

This clonotype was seen many times. The chain recombines TRBV30 with TRBJ2-7; tentative D call: TRBD1 (6 bases). Trimming took off 1 base at V and 0 bases at J, with 13 bases between the two ends. The V gene's germline CDR1 is GTSNPN and CDR2 SVGIG (reference sequence). This CDR3 has 15 residues. CDR3 DNA sequence: TGTGCCTGGAGTGAGGTAGTGGACAGCTCCTACGAGCAGTACTTC. Encoded protein: CAWSEVVDSSYEQYF.

Ten or more counts support this clonotype. This chain joins TRBV5-1 and TRBJ2-1, with no clear D. The CDR3 has 16 residues. Trimming took 1 base from V and 0 from J, leaving 11 bases between them. Germline assignment: CDR1 SGHRS and CDR2 YFSETQ. The CDR3: CASSLSDGSSYNEQFF. CDR3 coding DNA: TGCGCCAGCAGCTTGAGCGACGGTAGCTCCTACAATGAGCAGTTCTTC. Full variable domain (rest looked up from reference TRBV5-1 and TRBJ2-1): KAGVTQTPRYLIKTRGQQVTLSCSPISGHRSVSWYQQTPGQGLQFLFEYFSETQRNKGNFPGRFSGRQFSNSRSEMNVSTLELGDSALYLCASSLSDGSSYNEQFFGPGTRLTVL.

The chain links TRBV11-2 to TRBJ2-1; the match to TRBD1 covers 7 bases. The CDR3 contains 14 residues. J lost 9 bases, V lost 5 bases, and 10 bases had no gene match. Per the germline V gene, CDR1 is SGHAT and CDR2 is FQNNGV. The CDR3 here is CASSEYRGWGEQFF. CDR3 in DNA: TGTGCCAGCAGCGAATACAGGGGATGGGGTGAGCAGTTCTTC.